This T cell receptor beta chain was identified in a study of blood T cell repertoires in COVID-19. Two negative PCRs, clearance, or symptom resolution had been documented for recovered Cohort 3 donors. Repertoires were generated with immunoSEQ multiplex PCR, while TCRdb's copy carries only in-frame clones and drops some. The sample holds roughly 180,000 clones, 85% seen once. The CDR3 has 15 residues. V gave up 5 bases and J gave up 8 bases; unmatched junction bases: 10. The germline V gene encodes CDR1 SQVTM and CDR2 ANQGSEA. This receptor was identified in a man aged 35 to 55 who had recovered from COVID-19. The chain joins TRBV29-1 to TRBJ2-1, with 12 nucleotides matching TRBD1. Sequenced sample: PBMCs or T cells enriched from blood (not recorded which). CDR3 DNA sequence: TGCAGCGTTACTATGAGGGACAGGGGGCCATATGAGCAGTTCTTC. It specifies CSVTMRDRGPYEQFF.